A selection of T cell receptor beta chains follows, all from one sample in a study of blood T cell repertoires in COVID-19. TCRdb's table, derived via immunoSEQ multiplex PCR, lists solely in-frame clones and lacks some. The table shows more than 65,000 clones, with roughly 86% occurring only once. Source material: peripheral blood. All receptors come from a human donor in a cohort sampled during active COVID-19. The CDR3 runs from the conserved cysteine through the conserved F or W. D genes are given only for firm matches. Part of the rows lack a size; the others show once, few, many or a class for expanded clones.

TRBJ2-7,14,TRBV6-5,-,TRBD1,TGTGCCAGCAGTTACTTAGGACAGGGAAGGGATCAGTACTTC,CASSYLGQGRDQYF
TRBJ2-1,17,TRBV11-2,-,-,TGTGCCAGCAGCGCCCTGGGTCGTCGGCGGGGATACAATGAGCAGTTCTTC,CASSALGRRRGYNEQFF
TRBJ1-1,14,TRBV6-6,-,TRBD1,TGTGCCAGCAGTTACTCGGGACAGGGCGCTGAAGCTTTCTTT,CASSYSGQGAEAFF
TRBJ1-1,20,TRBV7-8,-,TRBD1,TGTGCCAGCAGCCGACGGCAGGGGGGGACAGGGGGCGCGAAGAACACTGAAGCTTTCTTT,CASSRRQGGTGGAKNTEAFF
TRBJ2-7,16,TRBV24-1,-,TRBD1,TGTGCCACCAGTGCCATTTCGGGGACAGGCAACTACGAGCAGTACTTC,CATSAISGTGNYEQYF
TRBJ2-7,15,TRBV5-4,-,-,TGTGCCAGCAGCTTGTCGACTAGGGGACTGTACGAGCAGTACTTC,CASSLSTRGLYEQYF
TRBJ1-1,14,TRBV28,-,-,TGTGCCAGCAGTCTTCCCGGGACACTGGGTGAAGCTTTCTTT,CASSLPGTLGEAFF
TRBJ1-6,17,TRBV5-1,-,TRBD1,TGCGCCAGCAGCCGAGACAGGGAGGTGTACGGAAATTCACCCCTCCACTTT,CASSRDREVYGNSPLHF
TRBJ1-1,13,TRBV29-1,-,-,TGCAGCGTTGGGACAGCTTGGAACACTGAAGCTTTCTTT,CSVGTAWNTEAFF
TRBJ2-1,16,TRBV18,once,-,TGTGCCAGCTCACGCGTCCGGGATCCAGCCTACAATGAGCAGTTCTTC,CASSRVRDPAYNEQFF
TRBJ2-1,14,TRBV3-1/TRBV3-2,-,-,TGTGCCAGCAGCCCCGCCCGACCCCCACAGGAGCAGTTCTTC,CASSPARPPQEQFF
TRBJ1-6,16,TRBV2,-,TRBD1,TGTGCCAGCATCGACAGGGGAAGCTCCTATAATTCACCCCTCCACTTT,CASIDRGSSYNSPLHF
TRBJ1-1,14,TRBV6-5,few,-,TGTGCCAGCAGGCTCACAGGGTTGCACACTGAAGCTTTCTTT,CASRLTGLHTEAFF
TRBJ1-1,11,TRBV29-1,few,-,TGCAGCGTTGTCGGGGACACTGAAGCTTTCTTT,CSVVGDTEAFF
TRBJ2-1,16,TRBV7-3,few,TRBD2,TGTGCCAGCAGCTTAAAATCTGGGACTAGCTATAATGAGCAGTTCTTC,CASSLKSGTSYNEQFF
TRBJ2-7,14,TRBV18,-,TRBD1,TGTGCCAGCTCACCTCTACAGGGGGCCTACGAGCAGTACTTC,CASSPLQGAYEQYF
TRBJ2-7,12,TRBV2,-,-,TGTGCCAGCAGTCTCTCCGGGGACGAGCAGTACTTC,CASSLSGDEQYF
TRBJ2-7,13,TRBV9,many,-,TGTGCCAGCAGTTGGAGGGTTTCCGACGAGCAGTACTTC,CASSWRVSDEQYF
TRBJ1-6,18,TRBV19,few,TRBD1,TGTGCCAGTAGTATATCAAGGGACAGGGGAGGCTATAATTCACCCCTCCACTTT,CASSISRDRGGYNSPLHF
TRBJ2-5,14,TRBV7-8,few,TRBD2,TGTGCCACCCATATGCTAGCGGGGGGCGAGACCCAGTACTTC,CATHMLAGGETQYF
TRBJ2-7,16,TRBV4-1,-,TRBD1,TGCGCCAGCAGCCAAGATAACCAGGGGGAGTTCTACGAGCAGTACTTC,CASSQDNQGEFYEQYF
TRBJ1-5,17,TRBV4-1,-,TRBD1,TGCGCCAGCAGCCAAGGAGGCGGGCAGGGGGGCAATCAGCCCCAGCATTTT,CASSQGGGQGGNQPQHF